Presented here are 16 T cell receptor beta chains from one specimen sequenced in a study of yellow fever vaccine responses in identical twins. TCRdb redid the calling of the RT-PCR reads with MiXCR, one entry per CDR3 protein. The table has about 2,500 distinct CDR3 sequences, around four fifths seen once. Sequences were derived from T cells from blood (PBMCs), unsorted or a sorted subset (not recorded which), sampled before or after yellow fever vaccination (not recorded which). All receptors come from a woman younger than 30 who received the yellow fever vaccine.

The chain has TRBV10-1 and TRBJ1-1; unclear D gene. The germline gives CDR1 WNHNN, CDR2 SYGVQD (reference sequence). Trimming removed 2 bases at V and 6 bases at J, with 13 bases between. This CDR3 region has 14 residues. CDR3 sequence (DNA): TGCGCCAGCAGTGAGGAGTTGGCTGGGCCTGAAGCTTTCTTT. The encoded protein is CASSEELAGPEAFF.

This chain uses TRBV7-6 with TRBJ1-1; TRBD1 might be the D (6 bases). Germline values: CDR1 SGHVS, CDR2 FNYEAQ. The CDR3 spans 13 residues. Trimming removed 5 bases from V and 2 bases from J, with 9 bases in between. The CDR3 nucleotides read TGTGCCAGCAGCCAGGGACAAAACACTGAAGCTTTCTTT. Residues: CASSQGQNTEAFF.

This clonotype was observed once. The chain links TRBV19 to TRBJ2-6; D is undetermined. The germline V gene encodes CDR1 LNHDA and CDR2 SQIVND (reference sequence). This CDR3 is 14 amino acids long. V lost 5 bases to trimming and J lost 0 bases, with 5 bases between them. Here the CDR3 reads CASSPGSGANVLTF. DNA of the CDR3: TGTGCCAGTAGTCCTGGCTCTGGGGCCAACGTCCTGACTTTC.

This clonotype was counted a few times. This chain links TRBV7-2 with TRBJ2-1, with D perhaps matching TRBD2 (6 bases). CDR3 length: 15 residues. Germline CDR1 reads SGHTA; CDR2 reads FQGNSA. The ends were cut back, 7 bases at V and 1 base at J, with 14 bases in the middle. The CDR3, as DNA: TGTGCCAGCACCCTAGCCCGGGAGTCCTACAATGAGCAGTTCTTC. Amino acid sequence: CASTLARESYNEQFF.

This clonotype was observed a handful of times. CDR3 DNA sequence: TGTGCCAGCAGCTTAGAAGTGGGGAGAGCCTCTGGAAACACCATATATTTT. Its protein is CASSLEVGRASGNTIYF. The chain combines TRBV11-2 with TRBJ1-3; D remains ambiguous. The CDR3 is made up of 17 amino acids. Germline CDR1 SGHAT, CDR2 FQNNGV. The V end was cut by 0 bases, the J end by 0 bases, with 12 bases between. The full variable domain, rest sourced from reference TRBV11-2 and TRBJ1-3, is EAGVAQSPRYKIIEKRQSVAFWCNPISGHATLYWYQQILGQGPKLLIQFQNNGVVDDSQLPKDRFSAERLKGVDSTLKIQPAKLEDSAVYLCASSLEVGRASGNTIYFGEGSWLTVV.

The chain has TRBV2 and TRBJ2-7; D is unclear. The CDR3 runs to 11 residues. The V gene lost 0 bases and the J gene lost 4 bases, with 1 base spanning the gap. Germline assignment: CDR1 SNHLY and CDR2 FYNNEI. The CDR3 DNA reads TGTGCCAGCAGTGAAGCGTACGAGCAGTACTTC. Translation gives CASSEAYEQYF.

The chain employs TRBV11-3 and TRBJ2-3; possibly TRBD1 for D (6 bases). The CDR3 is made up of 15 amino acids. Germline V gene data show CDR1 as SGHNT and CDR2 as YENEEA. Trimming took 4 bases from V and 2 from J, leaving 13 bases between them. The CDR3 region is CASSSQGTHTDTQYF. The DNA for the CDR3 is TGTGCCAGCAGCTCCCAGGGGACCCACACAGATACGCAGTATTTT.

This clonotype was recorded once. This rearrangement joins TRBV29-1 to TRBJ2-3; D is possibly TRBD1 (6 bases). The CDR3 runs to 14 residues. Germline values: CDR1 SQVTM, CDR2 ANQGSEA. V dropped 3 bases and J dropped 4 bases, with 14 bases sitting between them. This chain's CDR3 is CSVDLQGSADTQYF. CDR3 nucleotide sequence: TGCAGCGTTGATTTACAGGGTTCCGCAGATACGCAGTATTTT.

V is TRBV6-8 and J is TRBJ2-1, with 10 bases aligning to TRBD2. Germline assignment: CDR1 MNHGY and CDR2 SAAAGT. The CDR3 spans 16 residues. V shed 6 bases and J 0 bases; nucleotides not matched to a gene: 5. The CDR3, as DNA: TGTGCCAGCAGCGAGCAGCGGGGGGGCTCCTACAATGAGCAGTTCTTC. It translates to CASSEQRGGSYNEQFF.

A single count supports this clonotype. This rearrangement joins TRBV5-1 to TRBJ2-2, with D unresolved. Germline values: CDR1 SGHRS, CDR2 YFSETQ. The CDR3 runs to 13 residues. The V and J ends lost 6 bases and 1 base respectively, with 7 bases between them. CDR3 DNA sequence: TGCGCCAGCAATTTAGAGAACACCGGGGAGCTGTTTTTT. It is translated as CASNLENTGELFF. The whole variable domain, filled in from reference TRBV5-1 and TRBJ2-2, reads KAGVTQTPRYLIKTRGQQVTLSCSPISGHRSVSWYQQTPGQGLQFLFEYFSETQRNKGNFPGRFSGRQFSNSRSEMNVSTLELGDSALYLCASNLENTGELFFGEGSRLTVL.

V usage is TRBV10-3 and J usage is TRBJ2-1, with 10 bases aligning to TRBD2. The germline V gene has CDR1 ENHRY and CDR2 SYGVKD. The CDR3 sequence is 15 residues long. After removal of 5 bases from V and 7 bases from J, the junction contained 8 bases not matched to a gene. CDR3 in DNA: TGTGCCATCAGTCTAGCGGGGGCCTCCGGGAATGAGCAGTTCTTC. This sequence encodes CAISLAGASGNEQFF.

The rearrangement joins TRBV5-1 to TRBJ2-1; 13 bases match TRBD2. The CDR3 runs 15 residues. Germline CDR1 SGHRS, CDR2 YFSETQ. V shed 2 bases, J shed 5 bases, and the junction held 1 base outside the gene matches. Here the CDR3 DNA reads TGCGCCAGCAGCTTCGGGACTAGCGGGAACAATGAGCAGTTCTTC. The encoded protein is CASSFGTSGNNEQFF.

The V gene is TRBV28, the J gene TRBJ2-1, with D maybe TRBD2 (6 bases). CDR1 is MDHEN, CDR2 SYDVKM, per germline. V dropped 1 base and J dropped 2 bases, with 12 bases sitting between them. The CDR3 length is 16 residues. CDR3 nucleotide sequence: TGTGCCAGCAGTTTATTGGGAGGAGGGCCCTACAATGAGCAGTTCTTC. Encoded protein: CASSLLGGGPYNEQFF.

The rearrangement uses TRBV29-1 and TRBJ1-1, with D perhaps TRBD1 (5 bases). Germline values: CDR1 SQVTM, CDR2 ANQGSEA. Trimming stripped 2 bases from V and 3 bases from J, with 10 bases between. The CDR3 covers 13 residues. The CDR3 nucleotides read TGCAGCGTTGAATTGACGGGGGACACTGAAGCTTTCTTT. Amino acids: CSVELTGDTEAFF.

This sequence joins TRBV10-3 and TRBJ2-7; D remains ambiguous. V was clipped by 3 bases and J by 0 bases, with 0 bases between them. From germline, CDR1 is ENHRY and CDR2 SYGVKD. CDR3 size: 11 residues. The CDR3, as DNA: TGTGCCATCAGTGACTCCTACGAGCAGTACGTC. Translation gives CAISDSYEQYV.

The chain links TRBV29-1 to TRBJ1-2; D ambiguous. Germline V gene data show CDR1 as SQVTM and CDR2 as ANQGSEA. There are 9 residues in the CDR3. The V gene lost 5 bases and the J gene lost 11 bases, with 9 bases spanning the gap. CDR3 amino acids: CSVFALYTF. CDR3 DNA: TGCAGCGTTTTCGCCCTTTACACCTTC. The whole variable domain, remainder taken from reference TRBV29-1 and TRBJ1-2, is SAVISQKPSRDICQRGTSLTIQCQVDSQVTMMFWYRQQPGQSLTLIATANQGSEATYESGFVIDKFPISRPNLTFSTLTVSNMSPEDSSIYLCSVFALYTFGSGTRLTVV.